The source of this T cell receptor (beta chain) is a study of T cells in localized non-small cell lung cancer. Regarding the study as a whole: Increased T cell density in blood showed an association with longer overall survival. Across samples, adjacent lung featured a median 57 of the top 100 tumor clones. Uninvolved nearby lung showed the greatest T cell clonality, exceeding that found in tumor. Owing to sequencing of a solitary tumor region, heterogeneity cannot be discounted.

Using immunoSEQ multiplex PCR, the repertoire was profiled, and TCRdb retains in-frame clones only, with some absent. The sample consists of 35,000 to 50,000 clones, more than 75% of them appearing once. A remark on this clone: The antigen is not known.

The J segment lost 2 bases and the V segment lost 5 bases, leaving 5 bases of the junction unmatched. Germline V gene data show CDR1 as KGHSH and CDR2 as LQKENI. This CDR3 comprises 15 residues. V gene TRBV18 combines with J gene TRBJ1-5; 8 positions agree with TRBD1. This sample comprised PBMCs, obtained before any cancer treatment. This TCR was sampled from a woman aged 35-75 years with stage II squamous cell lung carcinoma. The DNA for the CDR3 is TGTGCCAGCTCAGCGACAGGGGACGGCAATCAGCCCCAGCATTTT. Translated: CASSATGDGNQPQHF.